These 2 T cell receptor beta chains share one sample of origin, sequenced in a study of human T cells and chemical hapten exposure (dated by TCRdb to the early 2020s). Sample time point, as interpreted from the label and publication: pre-sensitization, week 0. Interpreted using the paper, the treatment or condition label stands for: therapeutic diphenylcyclopropenone sensitization with weekly scalp DPC. Library method: RACE. Sequencing instrument: NextSeq 500. Using fastp trimming at Q25 and MiXCR clonotype assembly, TCRdb reanalyzed the public sequencing data and kept in-frame beta chains. Rows are unified per CDR3 protein, each entry keeping the most common DNA and genes. The sample contains a few hundred thousand distinct CDR3 sequences, around 7.3% of them found a single time. Approximately 1.2% of the sample lies in the top ten. The starting material was whole blood, obtained in connection with sensitization to the hapten diphenylcyclopropenone (DPC). The receptors derive from a man between 18 and 35 years old with alopecia areata. Some clones in this sample may be carry-over from other donors' samples.

Many counts were recorded for this clonotype. The chain recombines TRBV5-1 with TRBJ2-6; 7 bases are a match to TRBD1. Per germline, CDR1 SGHRS and CDR2 YFSETQ. V was clipped by 3 bases and J by 4 bases; unmatched bases: 16. The CDR3 length is 19 residues. CDR3: CASSSLTGAELSGANVLTF. DNA for the CDR3: TGCGCCAGCAGCTCGCTCACAGGGGCGGAACTCTCCGGGGCCAACGTCCTGACTTTC.

DNA for the CDR3: TGTGCCAGCAGCTTAAGGGGGAAGACCCTGAACACTGAAGCTTTCTTT. Amino acids: CASSLRGKTLNTEAFF. The V and J genes are TRBV7-2 and TRBJ1-1; TRBD1 is a possible D gene (6 bases). Germline V CDR1 and CDR2: SGHTA, FQGNSA. The V end was cut by 2 bases, the J end by 0 bases, with 13 bases between. This CDR3 region has 16 residues. Drawing the rest from reference TRBV7-2 and TRBJ1-1, the complete variable domain is GAGVSQSPSNKVTEKGKDVELRCDPISGHTALYWYRQSLGQGLEFLIYFQGNSAPDKSGLPSDRFSAERTGGSVSTLTIQRTQQEDSAVYLCASSLRGKTLNTEAFFGQGTRLTVV.